A selection of T cell receptor beta chains follows, all from one sample in a study of T cell changes during pregnancy in multiple sclerosis. TCRdb's table, derived via immunoSEQ multiplex PCR, lists solely in-frame clones and lacks some. The table has under 35,000 clones, 85% to 90% seen once. The starting material was CD8+ T cells from peripheral blood mononuclear cells, obtained before pregnancy. All receptors come from a female donor with multiple sclerosis, enrolled in a pregnancy study. Each CDR3 is given with its conserved first and last residue. Fields, in order: CDR3 DNA, CDR3 protein, V gene, J gene, D gene, clone size. D genes are given only for firm matches. Some rows have no size entry. The others give once, few or many, or a class for an expanded clone.

DNA: TGTGCCAGCAGCTTGCCAGTCTACGAGCAGTACTTC; CDR3: CASSLPVYEQYF; V: TRBV7-9; J: TRBJ2-7; D: .; size: .
DNA: TGCGCCAGCAGCCAAATGCGGGCGGGGGCAAGCACAGATACGCAGTATTTT; CDR3: CASSQMRAGASTDTQYF; V: TRBV4-1; J: TRBJ2-3; D: .; size: .
DNA: TGTGCCAGCAGCTTGGCGGTGGCTGAAGCTTTCTTT; CDR3: CASSLAVAEAFF; V: TRBV5-6; J: TRBJ1-1; D: .; size: .
DNA: TGCGCCAGCAGCCAAGATCAGATCAGGGCTGGGGCCAACGTCCTGACTTTC; CDR3: CASSQDQIRAGANVLTF; V: TRBV4-3; J: TRBJ2-6; D: .; size: .
DNA: TGCGCCGGATACCAACTAGTCACCGGGGAGCTGTTTTTT; CDR3: CAGYQLVTGELFF; V: TRBV10-2; J: TRBJ2-2; D: .; size: .
DNA: TGTGCCAGCAGTCCCATAGCGGTGGAGGCGATCACAGATACGCAGTATTTT; CDR3: CASSPIAVEAITDTQYF; V: TRBV27; J: TRBJ2-3; D: .; size: .
DNA: TGTGCCAGCAGTTACTCGGGACACATCTACGAGCAGTACTTC; CDR3: CASSYSGHIYEQYF; V: TRBV6-5; J: TRBJ2-7; D: .; size: .
DNA: TGTGCCATCAGTGAATCGAGTACAGATACGCAGTATTTT; CDR3: CAISESSTDTQYF; V: TRBV10-3; J: TRBJ2-3; D: .; size: .
DNA: TGTGCCAGCAGCTCAGGACTAGCGGGGCCGGATGAGCAGTTCTTC; CDR3: CASSSGLAGPDEQFF; V: TRBV7-8; J: TRBJ2-1; D: TRBD2; size: once
DNA: TGCGCCAGCAGCCAAGTGTGGCCCACGGAGTACTCTGGAAACACCATATATTTT; CDR3: CASSQVWPTEYSGNTIYF; V: TRBV4-3; J: TRBJ1-3; D: .; size: .
DNA: TGTGCCAGCAGCGATTCGGGGGGCGGTGGGAATGAAAAACTGTTTTTT; CDR3: CASSDSGGGGNEKLFF; V: TRBV5-6; J: TRBJ1-4; D: .; size: .
DNA: TGTGCCAGCAGTCTCCGGGGACTGGTCACTGAAGCTTTCTTT; CDR3: CASSLRGLVTEAFF; V: TRBV2; J: TRBJ1-1; D: .; size: once
DNA: TGCGCCAGCAGTCAATCGAATAGACAGGGTACCTACAATGAGCAGTTCTTC; CDR3: CASSQSNRQGTYNEQFF; V: TRBV23-1; J: TRBJ2-1; D: TRBD1; size: .
DNA: TGTGCCAGCAGCCACAGGACAGGGGTTTCACCCCTCCACTTT; CDR3: CASSHRTGVSPLHF; V: TRBV6-5; J: TRBJ1-6; D: TRBD1; size: .
DNA: TGCGCCAGCAGCCCACTAGCGGTTAGCACAGATACGCAGTATTTT; CDR3: CASSPLAVSTDTQYF; V: TRBV4-3; J: TRBJ2-3; D: TRBD2; size: once
DNA: TGTGCCAGCAGACCATCACCGGGACAGGTCGGCGAGCAGTACTTC; CDR3: CASRPSPGQVGEQYF; V: TRBV27; J: TRBJ2-7; D: TRBD1; size: once
DNA: TGTGCCAGTAGGCCAGGCCAGGTCTACACTGAAGCTTTCTTT; CDR3: CASRPGQVYTEAFF; V: TRBV19; J: TRBJ1-1; D: .; size: .
DNA: TGTGCCAGCAGTTCCGGGACAGGGCGCGCCTACGAGCAGTACTTC; CDR3: CASSSGTGRAYEQYF; V: TRBV27; J: TRBJ2-7; D: TRBD1; size: .
DNA: TGTGCCAGCCCTGAACTAGCGGGGGGTCCATACGAGCAGTACTTC; CDR3: CASPELAGGPYEQYF; V: TRBV6-1; J: TRBJ2-7; D: TRBD2; size: .
DNA: TGTGCCAGCGGGACTGACAGCTACACCTTC; CDR3: CASGTDSYTF; V: TRBV2; J: TRBJ1-2; D: .; size: .